The 31 T cell receptor beta chains in this list originate from one sample, sequenced in a study of blood T cell repertoires in COVID-19. The assay was immunoSEQ multiplex PCR, and TCRdb's table has in-frame clones only and misses some. The sample holds around 330,000 clones; 70% to 90% are singletons and the top ten take 3% to 4%. Sequencing input: peripheral blood. These TCRs come from a woman in her 50s with active or convalescent COVID-19.

This chain joins TRBV30 and TRBJ1-6; D perhaps matches TRBD1 (6 bases). There are 11 residues in the CDR3. Germline CDR1 is GTSNPN and CDR2 is SVGIG (reference sequence). Written as DNA, the CDR3 is TGTGCTACCCACAGGGATTCACCCCTCCACTTT. It specifies CATHRDSPLHF.

This rearrangement joins TRBV5-4 to TRBJ2-7, with TRBD1 matching 10 bases. The CDR3 covers 15 residues. Germline V gene data show CDR1 as SGHNT and CDR2 as YYREEE (reference sequence). With 4 bases clipped from V and 7 bases from J, the junction kept 11 bases outside the gene matches. The chain's CDR3 is CASSGGTGALGEQYF. The CDR3 DNA reads as TGTGCCAGCAGCGGCGGGACAGGGGCCTTGGGGGAGCAGTACTTC.

The CDR3 DNA reads TGTGCCAGCAGCGTAGGACTAGCGGGAGGAGCAGATACGCAGTATTTT. It encodes CASSVGLAGGADTQYF. This chain connects TRBV9 to TRBJ2-3, with 13 bases aligning to TRBD2. The CDR3 runs 16 residues. CDR1 SGDLS and CDR2 YYNGEE come from the germline V gene. V trimming: 0 bases; J trimming: 4 bases; junction bases outside the gene matches: 2.

In the case of this clone: Other DNA sequences in this specimen translate into the identical CDR3. The CDR3 DNA follows: TGTGCCAGTAGCCGAGACAGGGGCTACGAGCAGTACTTC. It codes for CASSRDRGYEQYF. The chain recombines TRBV19 with TRBJ2-7; 8 bases match TRBD1. V trimming: 6 bases; J trimming: 3 bases; junction bases outside the gene matches: 4. The CDR3 length is 13 residues. CDR1 and CDR2 from the germline V gene are LNHDA and SQIVND (reference sequence).

V gene TRBV5-1 combines with J gene TRBJ2-5; a weak D match, TRBD2 (5 bases). Germline assignment: CDR1 SGHRS and CDR2 YFSETQ. V gave up 0 bases and J gave up 6 bases, with 18 bases separating them. This CDR3 spans 16 amino acids. The CDR3 DNA is TGCGCCAGCAGCTTGGACCTAGCCACCGCGCTAAAGACCCAGTACTTC. Translated, it gives CASSLDLATALKTQYF.

The gene calls are TRBV18 and TRBJ2-1; 7 nucleotides line up with TRBD1. Trimming at V came to 0 bases and at J to 0 bases, leaving 2 bases not matched to a gene. Germline values: CDR1 KGHSH, CDR2 LQKENI. This CDR3 comprises 16 residues. CDR3 sequence: CASSPPDRTSYNEQFF. In DNA, the CDR3 is TGTGCCAGCTCACCACCGGACAGGACCTCCTACAATGAGCAGTTCTTC.

This chain joins TRBV27 and TRBJ2-2; 8 nucleotides agree with TRBD2. Germline CDR1 reads MNHEY; CDR2 reads SMNVEV (reference sequence). Unmatched junction bases numbered 3, after V lost 6 bases and J lost 0 bases. The CDR3 runs 15 residues. This CDR3 is CASRSGSANTGELFF. Written as DNA, the CDR3 is TGTGCCAGCAGGAGCGGGAGTGCGAACACCGGGGAGCTGTTTTTT.

CDR3 loop: CASSTGQGTGELFF. The DNA of the CDR3 is TGTGCCAGCAGTACGGGACAGGGGACCGGGGAGCTGTTTTTT. The chain recombines TRBV6-4 with TRBJ2-2, with 10 bases lining up with TRBD1. Looked up from germline, CDR1 is MRHNA and CDR2 is SNTAGT. The CDR3 runs 14 residues. V lost 5 bases and J lost 5; bases outside the gene matches: 2.

The rearrangement uses TRBV13 and TRBJ2-1; 8 nucleotides match TRBD2. The CDR3 runs 15 residues. CDR1 is PRHDT, CDR2 FYEKMQ, per germline (reference sequence). With V trimmed by 2 bases and J by 1 base, 1 base remained unmatched. CDR3: CASSLTSGSYNEQFF. CDR3 coding DNA: TGTGCCAGCAGCTTAACTAGCGGATCCTACAATGAGCAGTTCTTC.

V is TRBV5-1 and J is TRBJ2-5; possible D gene TRBD1, 5 bases. Trimming left V 7 bases short and J 1 base short, with 14 bases between. CDR3 length: 14 residues. Per germline, CDR1 SGHRS and CDR2 YFSETQ. As DNA, the CDR3 is TGCGCCAGCGGCGGTATTGGGGCCCAAGAGACCCAGTACTTC. This encodes CASGGIGAQETQYF.

This clone was found a few times. V is TRBV28 and J is TRBJ2-7, with 12 bases that match TRBD1. J gave up 3 bases and V 5 bases, and 8 bases lay outside the gene matches. The germline gives CDR1 MDHEN, CDR2 SYDVKM. The CDR3 sequence is 16 residues long. The CDR3 DNA reads as TGTGCCAGCAGTCCGAGGGACAGGGGGCTTGGCTACGAGCAGTACTTC. It translates to CASSPRDRGLGYEQYF.

The chain is built from TRBV30 and TRBJ1-1; D possibly corresponds to TRBD1 (6 bases). Germline V lookup: CDR1 GTSNPN, CDR2 SVGIG (reference sequence). V lost 2 bases, J lost 7 bases, and 20 bases lay in between. CDR3 length equals 15 residues. CDR3 in amino acids: CAWSSRVAQGGEAFF. DNA for the CDR3: TGTGCCTGGAGTTCCAGGGTCGCACAGGGTGGTGAAGCTTTCTTT.

The chain is built from TRBV7-9 and TRBJ2-1; 12 bases match TRBD2. The CDR3 totals 18 residues. Trimming removed 4 bases from V and 4 bases from J; junction bases left unmatched: 11. The V gene's germline CDR1 is SEHNR and CDR2 FQNEAQ (reference sequence). Here the CDR3 reads CASSSLTSGGNSYNEQFF. CDR3 nucleotide sequence: TGTGCCAGCAGCTCGCTGACTAGCGGGGGAAATTCGTACAATGAGCAGTTCTTC. Looking up the rest from reference TRBV7-9 and TRBJ2-1 gives the full variable domain: DTGVSQNPRHKITKRGQNVTFRCDPISEHNRLYWYRQTLGQGPEFLTYFQNEAQLEKSRLLSDRFSAERPKGSFSTLEIQRTEQGDSAMYLCASSSLTSGGNSYNEQFFGPGTRLTVL.

This clone was detected only a few times. This sequence joins TRBV7-9 and TRBJ1-6; 7 bases match TRBD1. This CDR3 has 14 residues. CDR1 SEHNR and CDR2 FQNEAQ come from the germline V gene (reference sequence). The J segment lost 10 bases and the V segment lost 5 bases, leaving 8 bases of the junction unmatched. The CDR3 loop reads CASSPTGVRSPLHF. The DNA for the CDR3 is TGTGCCAGCAGCCCTACAGGGGTCAGGTCACCCCTCCACTTT.

The chain is built from TRBV20-1 and TRBJ2-3; 11 nucleotides match TRBD2. This CDR3 is 15 amino acids long. The V and J ends lost 6 bases and 3 bases, in that order; junction bases with no gene match: 8. Germline CDR1 and CDR2: DFQATT and SNEGSKA (reference sequence). The CDR3 loop reads CSASLAGGSTDTQYF. In DNA, the CDR3 is TGCAGTGCAAGTCTAGCGGGGGGAAGTACAGATACGCAGTATTTT.

The chain employs TRBV28 and TRBJ1-5; D is undetermined. In germline, CDR1 is MDHEN, CDR2 SYDVKM. The CDR3 runs 12 residues. The V end lost 3 bases, the J end lost 2 bases, and 2 bases lay between the germline ends. CDR3 sequence: CASSFGNQPQHF. As DNA, the CDR3 is TGTGCCAGCAGTTTCGGCAATCAGCCCCAGCATTTT. The whole variable domain, filled in from reference TRBV28 and TRBJ1-5, reads DVKVTQSSRYLVKRTGEKVFLECVQDMDHENMFWYRQDPGLGLRLIYFSYDVKMKEKGDIPEGYSVSREKKERFSLILESASTNQTSMYLCASSFGNQPQHFGDGTRLSIL.

The genes are TRBV5-6 and TRBJ1-2; TRBD1 matches 7 bases. Germline trimming cut 4 bases from V and 7 bases from J; bases unmatched to any gene: 13. This CDR3 is built from 15 residues. Germline loops: CDR1 SGHDT, CDR2 YYEEEE. CDR3 protein: CASSPDRTGAGGYTF. The CDR3 region has the DNA TGTGCCAGCAGCCCCGACCGGACAGGCGCGGGTGGCTACACCTTC.

The rearrangement joins TRBV7-2 to TRBJ1-1; 10 bases agree with TRBD1. The germline V gene encodes CDR1 SGHTA and CDR2 FQGNSA. V lost 5 bases and J lost 10; bases outside the gene matches: 1. This CDR3 is 11 amino acids long. CDR3 residues: CASSRQGAAFF. The CDR3 coding sequence is TGTGCCAGCAGCAGACAGGGGGCAGCTTTCTTT.

The chain links TRBV10-3 to TRBJ1-1; TRBD1 matches 8 bases. There are 14 residues in the CDR3. Germline CDR1 reads ENHRY; CDR2 reads SYGVKD. The V segment lost 10 bases and the J segment 1 base; nucleotides outside the gene matches: 8. The CDR3 reads CATTQGAPNTEAFF. The CDR3, as DNA: TGTGCCACTACGCAGGGGGCGCCGAACACTGAAGCTTTCTTT.

The chain uses TRBV15 and TRBJ1-1; possible D gene TRBD1, 5 bases. CDR1 and CDR2 from the germline V gene are LNHNV and YYDKDF (reference sequence). V lost 4 bases, J lost 6 bases, and 9 bases lay in between. The CDR3 is 12 amino acids. CDR3 loop: CATSTQGPEAFF. In DNA, the CDR3 is TGTGCCACCAGCACTCAGGGCCCTGAAGCTTTCTTT.

The chain couples TRBV7-8 to TRBJ2-1; 8 nucleotides line up with TRBD2. This CDR3 comprises 14 residues. J lost 13 bases, V lost 1 base, and 9 bases had no gene match. CDR1 is SGHVS, CDR2 FQNEAQ, per germline. CDR3 loop: CASSLEQEIAGQFF. In DNA, the CDR3 is TGTGCCAGCAGCTTAGAGCAAGAAATAGCGGGACAGTTCTTC. Using reference TRBV7-8 and TRBJ2-1 for the parts outside the CDR3, the full variable domain is GAGVSQSPRYKVAKRGQDVALRCDPISGHVSLFWYQQALGQGPEFLTYFQNEAQLDKSGLPSDRFFAERPEGSVSTLKIQRTQQEDSAVYLCASSLEQEIAGQFFGPGTRLTVL.

V and J are TRBV28 and TRBJ2-4; 7 nucleotides line up with TRBD2. Losses at the gene ends were 5 bases for V and 3 bases for J; bases not matched to a gene: 4. Germline V gene lookup returns CDR1 MDHEN and CDR2 SYDVKM. The CDR3 loop spans 14 amino acids. CDR3 sequence (DNA): TGTGCCAGCAGTCCCTCGGGGGGCAAAAACATTCAGTACTTC. Translation gives CASSPSGGKNIQYF.

This chain connects TRBV30 to TRBJ2-3; TRBD2 matches 8 bases. Germline loops: CDR1 GTSNPN, CDR2 SVGIG (reference sequence). The trim removed 1 base at V and 0 bases at J, leaving 15 bases unmatched. This CDR3 contains 19 residues. CDR3 residues: CAWSGGSGRQYTSTDTQYF. The CDR3, as DNA: TGTGCCTGGAGTGGTGGGAGCGGGAGACAGTATACAAGCACAGATACGCAGTATTTT.

This clone came up a few times. The sample contains more than one DNA sequence encoding this CDR3. The chain recombines TRBV28 with TRBJ1-5, with D perhaps matching TRBD1 (6 bases). CDR1 is MDHEN and CDR2 is SYDVKM in the germline V gene. The V and J ends lost 4 bases and 0 bases respectively, with 10 bases between them. The CDR3 consists of 15 residues. CDR3 protein: CASSSDRYSNQPQHF. The CDR3 bases are TGTGCCAGCAGTTCAGACAGGTATAGCAATCAGCCCCAGCATTTT.

The chain combines TRBV21-1 with TRBJ1-5; the listed D gene, TRBD1, was not tested against the DNA. TRBV21-1 is labeled a pseudogene. CDR3 size: 17 residues. The DNA of the CDR3 is TGTGCCAGCCTGATTCGCCCGGGACACCTTAGCAATCAGCCCCAGCATTTT. Translating gives CASLIRPGHLSNQPQHF.

The rearrangement links TRBV7-2 to TRBJ2-7; perhaps TRBD1 as D (6 bases). This CDR3 spans 15 amino acids. Trimming shortened V by 0 bases and J by 4 bases, and 13 bases separated the two germline ends. Per germline, CDR1 SGHTA and CDR2 FQGNSA. The CDR3 nucleotides are TGTGCCAGCAGCTTAGCGGGACATACGGAATACGAGCAGTACTTC. This codes for CASSLAGHTEYEQYF.

The chain combines TRBV4-3 with TRBJ1-5, with TRBD1 identical over 7 bases. Germline V gene data show CDR1 as LGHNA and CDR2 as YSLEER. J gave up 1 base and V 2 bases, and 2 bases lay outside the gene matches. The CDR3 has 15 amino acids. The CDR3 loop is CASSQLTGSNQPQHF. The CDR3 DNA reads as TGCGCCAGCAGCCAATTGACAGGGAGCAATCAGCCCCAGCATTTT.

This clone was counted a few times. The rearrangement links TRBV7-2 to TRBJ1-6; TRBD1 might be the D (5 bases). Trimming cost V 5 bases and J 12 bases, with 17 bases left between them. The CDR3 is 14 amino acids. Germline CDR1 SGHTA, CDR2 FQGNSA. As DNA, the CDR3 is TGTGCCAGCAGCCCCATCAGGGTTCCGAAACCCCTCCACTTT. Protein: CASSPIRVPKPLHF.

The rearrangement joins TRBV30 to TRBJ1-5; TRBD1 aligns across 9 bases. Per germline, CDR1 GTSNPN and CDR2 SVGIG (reference sequence). Unmatched junction bases numbered 5, after V lost 5 bases and J lost 3 bases. The CDR3 has 14 amino acids. Written as DNA, the CDR3 is TGTGCCTGGGAGGGACAGGGAAACAATCAGCCCCAGCATTTT. Residues: CAWEGQGNNQPQHF.

The rearrangement links TRBV28 to TRBJ2-1; 9 bases are shared with TRBD2. Germline V gene sequence: CDR1 MDHEN, CDR2 SYDVKM. The length of the CDR3 is 16 residues. Trimming removed 5 bases from V and 0 bases from J; junction bases left unmatched: 5. As DNA, the CDR3 is TGTGCCAGCAGTGCTGCGCGGGAGGGCTCCTACAATGAGCAGTTCTTC. Translation: CASSAAREGSYNEQFF.

The chain uses TRBV3-1 (or the pseudogene TRBV3-2) and TRBJ1-3; D may be TRBD1 (5 bases). With 1 base removed from V and 0 bases from J, the gap between germline ends came to 7 bases. CDR3 length: 15 residues. Germline V gene data show CDR1 as LGHDT and CDR2 as YNNKEL (reference sequence). CDR3 DNA sequence: TGTGCCAGCAGCCAAGTGACAGTCTCTGGAAACACCATATATTTT. Protein sequence: CASSQVTVSGNTIYF.